Listed here is a single T cell receptor beta chain. Its cognate antigen is unknown. V was pared by 0 bases and J by 0 bases, with 10 bases of the junction left unmatched. Germline V lookup: CDR1 GTSNPN, CDR2 SVGIG (reference sequence). The CDR3 has 17 residues. This sample stems from a study of cytomegalovirus exposure and HLA in healthy donors. PCR involved 60 Vbeta and 13 Jbeta primers. Here immunoSEQ multiplex PCR was the method, and the copy in TCRdb shows in-frame clones only, minus some. The sample has over 120,000 clones; roughly 79% are singletons. Study-level results: In an earlier analysis, productive rearrangement rates for most beta V segments clustered near 87% or 30%. TCR beta chains numbering more than 150 were designated cytomegalovirus-associated.

Sequencing was carried out using PBMCs. This chain links TRBV30 with TRBJ1-2; the match to TRBD1 covers 7 bases. The origin of this receptor is a woman aged 55-70 years in good health and CMV-seropositive. CDR3 bases: TGTGCCTGGAGTGTACGGTTTAAGGGACAGTCTAACTATGGCTACACCTTC. It is translated as CAWSVRFKGQSNYGYTF.